Listed below are T cell receptor beta chains from one sample, sequenced in a study of T cells in Graves' hyperthyroidism and ophthalmopathy. MiXCR, applied by TCRdb to the multiplex PCR reads, yields one record per CDR3 protein. Of around 600,000 distinct CDR3 sequences listed, 14% are singletons. The sequenced sample consisted of blood. The receptors come from a woman aged 18 to 35 with Graves' ophthalmopathy. Both conserved end residues are part of each CDR3. D genes are given only for firm matches. Only some rows state a clone size, as once, few, many or a class for expanded clones.

j_call clone_size d_call v_call cdr3_nt cdr3_aa
TRBJ2-2 many TRBD1 TRBV7-2 TGTGCCAGCAGCAGGGACAGGGCTGACGGGGAGCTGTTTTTT CASSRDRADGELFF
TRBJ2-6 NA NA TRBV19 TGTGCCAGTACCCTATTAGGGACTGGGGCCAACGTCCTGACTTTC CASTLLGTGANVLTF
TRBJ2-1 many NA TRBV7-8 TGTGCCAGCAGCTTAGCGGCCAGTGGAGGCGATGAGCAGTTCTTC CASSLAASGGDEQFF
TRBJ2-7 many TRBD2 TRBV2 TGTGCCAGCAGTGACTTGACTAGCGGGAAGTCGGCCTACGAGCAGTACTTC CASSDLTSGKSAYEQYF
TRBJ2-3 many NA TRBV11-1 TGTGCCAGCAGCTCCCCAGGGACAGATACGCAGTATTTT CASSSPGTDTQYF
TRBJ2-5 NA TRBD2 TRBV9 TGTGCCAGCAGCGTGTTGACTAGCGGTAAAGAGACCCAGTACTTC CASSVLTSGKETQYF
TRBJ1-4 few NA TRBV5-1 TGCGCCAGCAGCTTGTTGGAGAAGGAAAAACTGTTTTTT CASSLLEKEKLFF
TRBJ2-4 many NA TRBV20-1 TGCAGTGCCACCGCCCCAGTAGCCAAAAACATTCAGTACTTC CSATAPVAKNIQYF
TRBJ2-5 many NA TRBV6-1 TGTGCCAGCAGTGAAGGGCAGGGTGAGGGCCAAGAGACCCAGTACTTC CASSEGQGEGQETQYF
TRBJ1-1 NA NA TRBV13 TGTGCCAGCAGCTTAGAGGGGTTAAGGGCTGAAGCTTTCTTT CASSLEGLRAEAFF
TRBJ2-1 NA TRBD2 TRBV4-3 TGCGCCAGCAGCCAAGAATTACTAGCGAACAATGAGCAGTTCTTC CASSQELLANNEQFF
TRBJ1-1 once NA TRBV10-3 TGTGCCATCAGTGAGTCTAGGGGGACCATGAACACTGAAGCTTTCTTT CAISESRGTMNTEAFF
TRBJ1-2 many TRBD1 TRBV27 TGTGCCAGCAGTTGGGCGGGACAGCGAATTAACTATGGCTACACCTTC CASSWAGQRINYGYTF
TRBJ1-2 NA TRBD1 TRBV28 TGTGCCGGCCTGTCCCGGGACAGGGTGGTTGACTATGGCTACACCTTC CAGLSRDRVVDYGYTF
TRBJ1-1 many NA TRBV18 TGTGCCAGCTCACCAGTAGGGATGAACACTGAAGCTTTCTTT CASSPVGMNTEAFF
TRBJ2-1 NA NA TRBV20-1 TGCAGTGCTCCCGGGACGACATACAATGAGCAGTTCTTC CSAPGTTYNEQFF